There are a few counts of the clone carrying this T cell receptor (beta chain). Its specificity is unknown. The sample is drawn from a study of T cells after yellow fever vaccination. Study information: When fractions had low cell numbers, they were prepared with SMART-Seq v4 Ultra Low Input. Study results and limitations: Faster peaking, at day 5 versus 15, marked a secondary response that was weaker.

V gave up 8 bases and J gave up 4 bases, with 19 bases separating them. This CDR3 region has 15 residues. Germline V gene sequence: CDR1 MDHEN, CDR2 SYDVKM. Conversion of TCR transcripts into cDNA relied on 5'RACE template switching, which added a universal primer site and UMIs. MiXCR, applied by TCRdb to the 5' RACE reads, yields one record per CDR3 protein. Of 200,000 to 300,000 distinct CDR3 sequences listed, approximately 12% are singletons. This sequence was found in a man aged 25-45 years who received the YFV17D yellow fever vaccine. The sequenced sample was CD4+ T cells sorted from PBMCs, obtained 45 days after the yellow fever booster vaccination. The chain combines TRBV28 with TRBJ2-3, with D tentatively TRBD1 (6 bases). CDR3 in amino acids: CASPPAGAVADTQYF. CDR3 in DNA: TGTGCCAGCCCCCCGGCAGGGGCGGTCGCAGATACGCAGTATTTT. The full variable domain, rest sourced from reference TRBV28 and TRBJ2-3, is DVKVTQSSRYLVKRTGEKVFLECVQDMDHENMFWYRQDPGLGLRLIYFSYDVKMKEKGDIPEGYSVSREKKERFSLILESASTNQTSMYLCASPPAGAVADTQYFGPGTRLTVL.